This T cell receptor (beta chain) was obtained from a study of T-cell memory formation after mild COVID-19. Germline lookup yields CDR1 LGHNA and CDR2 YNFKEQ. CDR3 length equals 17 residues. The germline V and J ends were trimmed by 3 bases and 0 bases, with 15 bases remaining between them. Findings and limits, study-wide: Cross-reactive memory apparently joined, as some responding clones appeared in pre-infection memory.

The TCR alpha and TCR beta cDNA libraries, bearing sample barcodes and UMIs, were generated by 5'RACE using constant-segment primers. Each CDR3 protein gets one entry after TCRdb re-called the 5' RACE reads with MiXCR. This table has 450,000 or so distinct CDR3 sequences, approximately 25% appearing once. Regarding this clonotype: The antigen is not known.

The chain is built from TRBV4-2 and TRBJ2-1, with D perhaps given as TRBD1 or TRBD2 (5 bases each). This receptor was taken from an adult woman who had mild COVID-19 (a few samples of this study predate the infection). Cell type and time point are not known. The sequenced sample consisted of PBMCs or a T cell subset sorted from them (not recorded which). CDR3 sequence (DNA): TGTGCCAGCAGCCAGGCCCTGGGACCGAGCTCCTACAATGAGCAGTTCTTC. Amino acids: CASSQALGPSSYNEQFF.